Below are 11 T cell receptor beta chains sequenced from a single sample in a study of T-cell reconstitution after alpha-beta-depleted transplantation in children. Unique molecular identifiers were used to barcode this TCRbeta library. Via MiXCR, TCRdb re-called the PCR reads, giving one row per CDR3 protein. The data hold approximately 980,000 distinct CDR3 sequences, with roughly 29% observed a single time. The sample was PBMCs, mostly from graft donor cells, taken 360 days after TCRalphabeta/CD19-depleted stem cell transplant. The receptors originated from a boy less than two years old who had a stem cell transplant for SCID, so the T cells may come from the graft donor.

The chain is built from TRBV15 and TRBJ2-2; 8 bases map to TRBD2. CDR3 length: 15 amino acids. V was pared by 0 bases and J by 6 bases, with 3 bases of the junction left unmatched. Per germline, CDR1 LNHNV and CDR2 YYDKDF (reference sequence). CDR3 sequence reads: CATSRDTGLAGELFF. CDR3 DNA sequence: TGTGCCACCAGCAGAGATACGGGACTAGCCGGGGAGCTGTTTTTT.

This clonotype was detected a few times. The chain combines TRBV14 with TRBJ2-1; the D is unclear. The V gene's germline CDR1 is SGHDN and CDR2 FVKESK. The CDR3 contains 15 residues. V was pared by 0 bases and J by 7 bases, with 13 bases between. The DNA for the CDR3 is TGTGCCAGCAGCCAAGAGATAGGGTGGCAGAATGAGCAGTTCTTC. Residues: CASSQEIGWQNEQFF.

V gene TRBV7-3 combines with J gene TRBJ2-3, with D possibly TRBD1 on 5 matching bases. The CDR3 is made up of 16 amino acids. The V end was cut by 5 bases, the J end by 1 base, with 16 bases between. In germline, CDR1 is SGHTA, CDR2 FQGTGA. CDR3 protein: CASSPGSDRRTDTQYF. CDR3 bases: TGTGCCAGCAGCCCTGGATCCGACAGACGCACAGATACGCAGTATTTT.

This clonotype was seen only a few times. This chain joins TRBV6-1 and TRBJ2-3; 8 nucleotides match TRBD1. The CDR3 loop spans 13 amino acids. The junction had 4 bases not matched to a gene; V was cut back by 5 bases and J by 6 bases. Looked up from germline, CDR1 is MNHNS and CDR2 is SASEGT. CDR3 nucleotide sequence: TGTGCCAGCAGTCGACGGACAGGGGATACGCAGTATTTT. It yields the protein CASSRRTGDTQYF.

The genes are TRBV20-1 and TRBJ2-7; tentative D call: TRBD2 (6 bases). With 0 bases removed from V and 0 bases from J, the gap between germline ends came to 18 bases. The germline V gene encodes CDR1 DFQATT and CDR2 SNEGSKA (reference sequence). This CDR3 comprises 17 residues. The CDR3 bases are TGCAGTGCTAGAGAGACCTCTACCCGGGGGAGCTCCTACGAGCAGTACTTC. Its translation is CSARETSTRGSSYEQYF.

About this clonotype: One end of the junction is discordant with germline, which a read error may explain. The V gene is TRBV2, the J gene TRBJ1-2; D remains unclear. The CDR3 covers 13 residues. CDR1 and CDR2 (germline): SNHLY, FYNNEI. The CDR3 DNA reads as TGTGCCAGCAGTGCCGACCCCTCGTCCCGGGCCTCCTTC. Protein product: CASSADPSSRASF.

This clonotype was seen repeatedly, ten times or more. The chain carries TRBV28 and TRBJ1-2; weak D call: TRBD1 (5 bases). The ends were cut back, 3 bases at V and 5 bases at J, with 13 bases in the middle. The CDR3 runs to 14 residues. The germline CDR1 and CDR2 sequences are MDHEN and SYDVKM. The CDR3 DNA reads TGTGCCAGCAGTTTTCAATTGGGGGATTATGGCTACACCTTC. Its translation: CASSFQLGDYGYTF.

This clonotype was seen a handful of times. The rearrangement links TRBV12-3 or TRBV12-4 to TRBJ2-5, with 10 bases matching TRBD2. After removal of 6 bases from V and 4 bases from J, the junction contained 5 bases not matched to a gene. The CDR3 has 14 amino acids. The CDR3 nucleotides read TGTGCCAGCAGGCCTAGCGGGGGAGGAGAGACCCAGTACTTC. Protein: CASRPSGGGETQYF.

The chain recombines TRBV9 with TRBJ1-6; weak D call: TRBD1 (5 bases). Trimming left V 0 bases short and J 4 bases short, with 8 bases between. The germline CDR1 and CDR2 sequences are SGDLS and YYNGEE. The CDR3 runs to 15 residues. CDR3 protein: CASSVDGGYNSPLHF. CDR3 DNA sequence: TGTGCCAGCAGCGTAGATGGGGGGTATAATTCACCCCTCCACTTT.

About this clonotype itself: The junction and the germline gene differ at one end; a read error may be behind it. The chain carries TRBV20-1 and TRBJ2-3; unclear D gene. The CDR3 consists of 13 residues. Germline V gene lookup returns CDR1 DFQATT and CDR2 SNEGSKA (reference sequence). The chain's CDR3 is CSSSGFVTDTQYF. CDR3 DNA: TGCAGTTCTAGTGGCTTCGTCACAGATACGCAGTATTTT.

This rearrangement joins TRBV6-1 to TRBJ1-5; TRBD1 is a possible D gene (6 bases). This CDR3 has 16 amino acids. Deletions cut 2 bases from V and 0 bases from J, with 11 bases between. Germline V gives CDR1 MNHNS, CDR2 SASEGT. The CDR3 sequence is CASSEWPGASNQPQHF. As DNA, the CDR3 is TGTGCCAGCAGTGAATGGCCAGGGGCTAGCAATCAGCCCCAGCATTTT.